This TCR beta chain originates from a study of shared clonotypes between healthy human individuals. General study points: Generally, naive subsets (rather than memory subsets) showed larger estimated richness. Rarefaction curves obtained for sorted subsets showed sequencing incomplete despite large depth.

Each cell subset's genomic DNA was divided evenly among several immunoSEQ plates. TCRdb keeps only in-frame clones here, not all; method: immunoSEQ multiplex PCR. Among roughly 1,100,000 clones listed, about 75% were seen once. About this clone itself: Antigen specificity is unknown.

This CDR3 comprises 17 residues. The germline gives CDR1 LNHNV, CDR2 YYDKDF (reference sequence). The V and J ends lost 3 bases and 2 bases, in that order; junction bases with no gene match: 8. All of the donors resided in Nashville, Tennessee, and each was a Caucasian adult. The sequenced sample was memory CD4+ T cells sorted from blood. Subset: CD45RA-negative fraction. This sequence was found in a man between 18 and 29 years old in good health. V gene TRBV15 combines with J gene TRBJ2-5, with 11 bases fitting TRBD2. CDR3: CATSSETTSGSQETQYF. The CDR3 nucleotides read TGTGCCACCAGCAGCGAAACCACTAGCGGGAGTCAAGAGACCCAGTACTTC.